These 17 T cell receptor beta chains were all obtained from the same sample, sequenced in a study of cytomegalovirus exposure and HLA in healthy donors. PCR amplification relied on 60 Vbeta primers (plus 13 Jbeta primers). Method: immunoSEQ multiplex PCR; TCRdb's copy keeps in-frame clones and lacks some. The table records over 200,000 clones, about 75% of them present only once. The sample consisted of PBMCs. The receptors originated from a woman in her twenties or thirties in good health and CMV-seronegative.

This clone appeared a single time. This chain links TRBV19 with TRBJ2-5; D is possibly TRBD2 (6 bases). Trimming removed 5 bases from V and 0 bases from J, with 13 bases in between. The CDR3 is made up of 15 amino acids. The germline V gene encodes CDR1 LNHDA and CDR2 SQIVND (reference sequence). CDR3 sequence reads: CASSHIGRYQETQYF. The CDR3 DNA follows: TGTGCCAGTAGTCACATAGGGAGGTACCAAGAGACCCAGTACTTC.

The chain joins TRBV7-9 to TRBJ1-1, with 9 bases that match TRBD1. The CDR3 has 14 amino acids. Germline-derived CDR1 and CDR2 are SEHNR and FQNEAQ (reference sequence). V gave up 11 bases and J gave up 3 bases; unmatched junction bases: 10. The CDR3 here is CAGGRDRVHTEAFF. Written as DNA, the CDR3 is TGTGCCGGGGGGCGGGACAGGGTGCACACTGAAGCTTTCTTT.

This chain uses TRBV6-5 with TRBJ2-7; maybe TRBD2 (5 bases). This CDR3 contains 15 residues. Germline assignment: CDR1 MNHEY and CDR2 SVGAGI. Trimming took off 6 bases at V and 0 bases at J, with 15 bases between the two ends. This CDR3 is CASSPLRTSSYEQYF. The DNA of the CDR3 is TGTGCCAGCAGCCCCCTTCGTACTAGCTCCTACGAGCAGTACTTC.

A few counts support this clone. This sample also contains other DNA sequences that code for the same CDR3. The chain combines TRBV7-3 with TRBJ1-1, with TRBD1 matching over 7 bases. The CDR3 loop spans 13 amino acids. Per the germline V gene, CDR1 is SGHTA and CDR2 is FQGTGA. The ends lost 5 bases at V and 1 base at J; junction bases unmatched: 1. Written as DNA, the CDR3 is TGTGCCAGCAGCCGGACAGGGAACACTGAAGCTTTCTTT. This gives the protein CASSRTGNTEAFF.

V usage is TRBV5-5 and J usage is TRBJ1-2; D uncertain. Germline CDR1 and CDR2: SGHKS and YYEKEE (reference sequence). V shed 1 base and J shed 5 bases, with 12 bases lying between them. The CDR3 sequence is 14 residues long. The chain's CDR3 is CASSLSGAGYGYTF. In DNA form, the CDR3 reads TGTGCCAGCAGCTTGAGCGGCGCTGGTTATGGCTACACCTTC.

This chain joins TRBV19 and TRBJ1-3, with D maybe TRBD1 (6 bases). Per germline, CDR1 LNHDA and CDR2 SQIVND (reference sequence). The CDR3 sequence is 21 residues long. The V end was cut by 2 bases, the J end by 1 base, with 27 bases between. The CDR3 DNA reads TGTGCCAGTAGTATACTATTCGGAAGACAGGAGGCGGCCGAATCTGGAAACACCATATATTTT. This sequence encodes CASSILFGRQEAAESGNTIYF.

Written as DNA, the CDR3 is TGTGCCAGCAGTTACCCTTCAGGGGAGGGCTACACCTTC. This sequence encodes CASSYPSGEGYTF. The genes are TRBV6-5 and TRBJ1-2; D may be TRBD1 (6 bases). The V and J ends lost 2 bases and 8 bases respectively, with 12 bases between them. This CDR3 spans 13 amino acids. Germline V CDR1 and CDR2: MNHEY, SVGAGI.

J is TRBJ2-7 and V is TRBV5-4; 9 nucleotides line up with TRBD1. V dropped 4 bases and J dropped 3; count of bases not matched to a gene: 8. Germline V gene sequence: CDR1 SGHNT, CDR2 YYREEE (reference sequence). The CDR3 loop spans 15 amino acids. The CDR3 region is CASSRTGTGFYEQYF. Here the CDR3 DNA reads TGTGCCAGCAGCCGGACCGGGACAGGGTTCTACGAGCAGTACTTC.

The genes are TRBV10-3 and TRBJ2-1, with D possibly matching TRBD2 (6 bases). Per the germline V gene, CDR1 is ENHRY and CDR2 is SYGVKD. The CDR3 runs 14 residues. Between the trimmed V and J ends, which lost 8 bases and 5 bases, there was a span of 16 bases. The CDR3 sequence is CAISGRDSNNEQFF. The CDR3 nucleotides read TGTGCCATCTCGGGGCGGGACTCTAACAATGAGCAGTTCTTC.

The chain uses TRBV6-5 and TRBJ1-1, with 8 bases matching TRBD1. V was pared by 6 bases and J by 1 base, with 4 bases of the junction left unmatched. Germline V lookup: CDR1 MNHEY, CDR2 SVGAGI. This CDR3 spans 14 amino acids. CDR3 coding DNA: TGTGCCAGCAGGTGGGACAGGTGGAACACTGAAGCTTTCTTT. It codes for CASRWDRWNTEAFF.

This sequence joins TRBV5-8 and TRBJ1-1; 8 nucleotides align to TRBD1. With 4 bases clipped from V and 3 bases from J, the junction kept 11 bases outside the gene matches. The CDR3 consists of 16 residues. Germline-derived CDR1 and CDR2 are SGHTS and YDEGEE. The CDR3 here is CASSPWQGAPDTEAFF. CDR3 nucleotide sequence: TGTGCCAGCAGCCCCTGGCAGGGGGCGCCGGACACTGAAGCTTTCTTT.

V usage is TRBV10-3 and J usage is TRBJ2-1; 9 bases align to TRBD2. The CDR3 is 16 residues long. Germline CDR1 ENHRY, CDR2 SYGVKD. Losses at the gene ends were 4 bases for V and 4 bases for J; bases not matched to a gene: 8. CDR3 nucleotide sequence: TGTGCCATCAGTGTCGGTAGCGGGAGAGGGTACAATGAGCAGTTCTTC. Protein sequence: CAISVGSGRGYNEQFF.

The rearrangement links TRBV19 to TRBJ2-7; 11 positions match TRBD2. CDR3 length: 16 residues. The J segment lost 5 bases and the V segment lost 6 bases, leaving 12 bases of the junction unmatched. Germline V CDR1 and CDR2: LNHDA, SQIVND (reference sequence). This chain's CDR3 is CASSPLLSGRADEQYF. Here the CDR3 DNA reads TGTGCCAGTAGCCCCCTGCTTAGCGGGAGGGCCGACGAGCAGTACTTC.

Comment on this clone: Mismatch with germline at one junction end may stem from a read error. The chain is built from TRBV7-6 and TRBJ2-1, with 9 bases matching TRBD1. Germline CDR1 and CDR2: SGHVS and FNYEAQ. The CDR3 is 17 amino acids. In DNA, the CDR3 is TGTGTCAGCAGCTCTAGAGCCGGGACAGGGCCCTACAATGAGCAGTTCTTC. Encoded protein: CVSSSRAGTGPYNEQFF.

This clone showed up just a few times. The chain has TRBV30 and TRBJ1-2; D unresolved. Germline CDR1 and CDR2: GTSNPN and SVGIG (reference sequence). Trimming stripped 1 base from V and 8 bases from J, with 11 bases between. The CDR3 is 12 amino acids. CDR3 coding DNA: TGTGCCTGGAGTGCTCCCGGAGGGGGCTACACCTTC. This gives the protein CAWSAPGGGYTF.

The chain couples TRBV5-1 to TRBJ1-1; weak D call: TRBD1 (6 bases). Germline V gene sequence: CDR1 SGHRS, CDR2 YFSETQ. V lost 1 base and J lost 4, with 11 bases in between. The CDR3 is 14 residues long. This CDR3 is CASSLRGMGTEAFF. The CDR3, as DNA: TGCGCCAGCAGCTTGAGGGGGATGGGCACTGAAGCTTTCTTT.

This chain joins TRBV7-3 and TRBJ2-7, with 7 positions matching TRBD1. J gave up 3 bases and V 5 bases, and 13 bases lay outside the gene matches. The germline gives CDR1 SGHTA, CDR2 FQGTGA. The length of the CDR3 is 16 residues. Here the CDR3 DNA reads TGTGCCAGCAGCACCCGACAGGGAAACCCCATCTACGAGCAGTACTTC. Residues: CASSTRQGNPIYEQYF.